The 19 T cell receptor beta chains below were found in one sample sequenced in a study of shared clonotypes between healthy human individuals. CD45RO-negative cells were positively selected for CCR7, leaving out terminally differentiated effector memory CD45RA+ cells. Sequenced by immunoSEQ multiplex PCR; TCRdb stores in-frame clones only, minus some. The table has about 2 million clones, approximately 94% seen once; the top ten hold around 1.1%. Sequenced sample: naive CD8+ T cells sorted from blood. These receptors originate from a young man in good health.

Remarks on this clone: The sample contains more than one DNA sequence encoding this CDR3. V usage is TRBV27 and J usage is TRBJ2-7, with D perhaps TRBD2 (5 bases). The CDR3 loop spans 12 amino acids. Germline-derived CDR1 and CDR2 are MNHEY and SMNVEV (reference sequence). V was clipped by 1 base and J by 5 bases, with 6 bases between them. CDR3 sequence (DNA): TGTGCCAGCAGTTTATTGGGAGACGAGCAGTACTTC. This sequence encodes CASSLLGDEQYF.

This chain links TRBV4-3 with TRBJ2-2, with a possible D match to TRBD2 (6 bases). With 5 bases removed from V and 3 bases from J, the gap between germline ends came to 19 bases. The CDR3 has 17 residues. Germline V CDR1 and CDR2: LGHNA, YSLEER. The CDR3 DNA follows: TGCGCCAGCAGCGGCGGGTACGGGAGCTTAGACACCGGGGAGCTGTTTTTT. This translates into CASSGGYGSLDTGELFF.

The chain combines TRBV5-1 with TRBJ2-1; 10 nucleotides match TRBD2. The germline V gene has CDR1 SGHRS and CDR2 YFSETQ. The CDR3 extends over 17 amino acids. Trimming took 4 bases from V and 6 from J; bases not matched to a gene: 13. CDR3 loop: CASSPKREGRDVNEQFF. CDR3 bases: TGCGCCAGCAGCCCCAAGCGGGAGGGCCGGGACGTCAATGAGCAGTTCTTC.

The chain recombines TRBV4-1 with TRBJ1-6; D ambiguous. Germline-derived CDR1 and CDR2 are MGHRA and YSYEKL. V was cut by 0 bases and J by 8 bases, with 8 bases left in between. The CDR3 length is 14 residues. The CDR3 bases are TGCGCCAGCAGCCAAGATCTGACTTATTCACCCCTCCACTTT. This codes for CASSQDLTYSPLHF.

Remarks on this clone: The junction shows a germline mismatch at one end, possibly a read error. The chain couples TRBV9 to TRBJ2-2, with D perhaps matching TRBD1 or TRBD2 (5 bases each). The CDR3 consists of 12 residues. Per germline, CDR1 SGDLS and CDR2 YYNGEE. The CDR3 spells CASSHRMGEPFF. Written as DNA, the CDR3 is TGTGCCAGCAGCCATAGGATGGGGGAGCCGTTTTTT.

This rearrangement joins TRBV9 to TRBJ2-3, with D perhaps matching TRBD2 (5 bases). Germline values: CDR1 SGDLS, CDR2 YYNGEE. This CDR3 has 13 amino acids. Trimming stripped 4 bases from V and 6 bases from J, with 12 bases between. CDR3 region: CASSPGGQDTQYF. As DNA, the CDR3 is TGTGCCAGCAGCCCCGGAGGCCAGGATACGCAGTATTTT.

This rearrangement joins TRBV27 to TRBJ2-1, with D perhaps given as TRBD1 or TRBD2 (5 bases each). The V end was cut by 5 bases, the J end by 2 bases, with 13 bases between. This CDR3 has 15 amino acids. The germline CDR1 and CDR2 sequences are MNHEY and SMNVEV (reference sequence). CDR3: CASSAGTSAYNEQFF. CDR3 DNA sequence: TGTGCCAGCAGTGCCGGGACCTCGGCCTACAATGAGCAGTTCTTC.

The chain joins TRBV7-9 to TRBJ1-1, with 7 bases fitting TRBD1. This CDR3 is 12 amino acids long. Per the germline V gene, CDR1 is SEHNR and CDR2 is FQNEAQ (reference sequence). Unmatched junction bases numbered 2, after V lost 10 bases and J lost 0 bases. CDR3: CAITGVNTEAFF. CDR3 sequence (DNA): TGTGCCATCACAGGGGTGAACACTGAAGCTTTCTTT.

This chain connects TRBV7-9 to TRBJ2-1; D possibly corresponds to TRBD2 (6 bases). V lost 2 bases, J lost 0 bases, and 11 bases lay in between. This CDR3 is built from 16 residues. Germline assignment: CDR1 SEHNR and CDR2 FQNEAQ (reference sequence). For the CDR3, the DNA is TGTGCCAGCAGCTTATTCGAGGGAGGCTCCTACAATGAGCAGTTCTTC. This sequence encodes CASSLFEGGSYNEQFF.

DNA of the CDR3: TGTGCCAGCAGCCAGACCGACGGCTCCTACGAGCAGTACTTC. Residues: CASSQTDGSYEQYF. The rearrangement uses TRBV7-9 and TRBJ2-7; D is unresolved. The CDR3 spans 14 residues. V was trimmed by 5 bases and J by 0 bases, leaving 11 bases between them. Germline CDR1 reads SEHNR; CDR2 reads FQNEAQ (reference sequence).

This clone was observed once. Other DNA sequences in the sample encode the same CDR3. The V call is TRBV10-2, the J call TRBJ2-3; the D is unclear. The CDR3 spans 13 residues. V was shortened by 2 bases and J by 1 base, with 4 bases between the two germline ends. Germline loops: CDR1 WSHSY, CDR2 SAAADI. The CDR3 DNA follows: TGCGCCAGCAGTGAGCTTCGCACAGATACGCAGTATTTT. The encoded protein is CASSELRTDTQYF.

The chain couples TRBV30 to TRBJ2-2; D is unclear. The CDR3 contains 14 residues. Germline CDR1 reads GTSNPN; CDR2 reads SVGIG (reference sequence). Trimming pared 7 bases from V and 3 bases from J, leaving 15 bases between. For the CDR3, the DNA is TGTGCCTTGGACGGCACAGACGACACCGGGGAGCTGTTTTTT. Protein sequence: CALDGTDDTGELFF. The variable domain in full, completed from reference TRBV30 and TRBJ2-2, reads SQTIHQWPATLVQPVGSPLSLECTVEGTSNPNLYWYRQAAGRGLQLLFYSVGIGQISSEVPQNLSASRPQDRQFILSSKKLLLSDSGFYLCALDGTDDTGELFFGEGSRLTVL.

Of note for this clone: Other DNA sequences of this sample code for an identical CDR3. This rearrangement joins TRBV5-5 to TRBJ1-3; D is possibly TRBD1 (6 bases). Germline lookup yields CDR1 SGHKS and CDR2 YYEKEE (reference sequence). CDR3 size: 15 residues. With 0 bases removed from V and 0 bases from J, the gap between germline ends came to 7 bases. The CDR3 DNA follows: TGTGCCAGCAGCTTGGACAGGGACTCTGGAAACACCATATATTTT. Encoded protein: CASSLDRDSGNTIYF. The whole variable domain, filled in from reference TRBV5-5 and TRBJ1-3, reads DAGVTQSPTHLIKTRGQQVTLRCSPISGHKSVSWYQQVLGQGPQFIFQYYEKEERGRGNFPDRFSARQFPNYSSELNVNALLLGDSALYLCASSLDRDSGNTIYFGEGSWLTVV.

The chain links TRBV10-2 to TRBJ2-7; 9 nucleotides align to TRBD2. The J segment lost 4 bases and the V segment lost 3 bases, leaving 10 bases of the junction unmatched. The length of the CDR3 is 16 residues. Germline V gene lookup returns CDR1 WSHSY and CDR2 SAAADI. The CDR3 here is CASSDPSAGGPYEQYF. For the CDR3, the DNA is TGCGCCAGCAGTGACCCCTCGGCGGGAGGGCCTTACGAGCAGTACTTC.

The chain carries TRBV30 and TRBJ2-7; no clear D gene. Trimming stripped 0 bases from V and 3 bases from J, with 15 bases between. Germline V gene data show CDR1 as GTSNPN and CDR2 as SVGIG (reference sequence). CDR3 length: 15 amino acids. The CDR3 region has the DNA TGTGCCTGGAGTGTAAGCCCTACGGGTATCTACGAGCAGTACTTC. Amino acid sequence: CAWSVSPTGIYEQYF.

V and J are TRBV9 and TRBJ2-2, with TRBD2 as a possible D gene (5 bases). The CDR3 totals 13 residues. The germline V and J ends were trimmed by 4 bases and 6 bases, with 10 bases remaining between them. Germline-derived CDR1 and CDR2 are SGDLS and YYNGEE. The CDR3 here is CASSQTRAGELFF. DNA for the CDR3: TGTGCCAGCAGCCAAACGAGGGCCGGGGAGCTGTTTTTT.

The table lists this clone with a count of one. This rearrangement joins TRBV29-1 to TRBJ2-3; either TRBD1 or TRBD2 may supply D (5 bases each). The CDR3 length is 14 residues. Deletions cut 7 bases from V and 5 bases from J, with 19 bases between. CDR1 is SQVTM, CDR2 ANQGSEA, per germline. For the CDR3, the DNA is TGCAGCGGTGTCGACCCGGGGCAAGGAGATACGCAGTATTTT. This translates into CSGVDPGQGDTQYF.

The count of this clone is one. V and J are TRBV28 and TRBJ1-6; D is ambiguous. V lost 6 bases and J lost 11, with 8 bases in between. Germline CDR1 is MDHEN and CDR2 is SYDVKM. The CDR3 is 11 amino acids. CDR3 nucleotide sequence: TGTGCCAGCAGCCGAAATCCACCCCTCCACTTT. Translating gives CASSRNPPLHF.

This rearrangement joins TRBV29-1 to TRBJ2-1, with no clear D. V was cut by 7 bases and J by 4 bases, with 11 bases left in between. The CDR3 is 12 residues long. Per the germline V gene, CDR1 is SQVTM and CDR2 is ANQGSEA. CDR3 DNA: TGCAGCGCCCTAGACGGGTACAATGAGCAGTTCTTC. Protein sequence: CSALDGYNEQFF.